This T cell receptor (beta chain) was sequenced during a study of vaccination and CD4 T cells after COVID-19 (dated by TCRdb to between 2022 and 2023). Describing the broader study: Convalescent patients had a positive SARS-CoV-2 result on nasal swab PCR, and of these patients, some ten had mild disease and one had severe disease. The convalescent cohort comprised six males and four females, including two Hispanic individuals, seven Caucasians, two Asians and one multiracial person. Each participant got two doses of either the Pfizer-BioNTech BNT162b2 vaccine (n=8) or the Moderna mRNA-1273 vaccine (n=2). Post-COVID blood samples from convalescent patients were collected a median of roughly 100 days after diagnosis, with a range of 35 to 161 days. Post-vaccine blood samples were collected a median of about 11 weeks after the second vaccine dose, ranging from roughly 12 to 250 days. The cultures were stimulated with overlapping spike peptide pools from SARS-CoV-2 and from the common cold coronaviruses HCoV-NL63, HCoV-OC43 and HCoV-229E. In control cultures, a CEFX viral epitope pool was used as positive control, an HIV-1 Nef peptide pool was used as negative control, or no peptide was added. In nine to eleven COVID-19 convalescent patients and 4 infection-naive healthy vaccine recipients, researchers compared the spike-specific CD4+ TCR repertoire from before mRNA vaccination with the repertoire from after. Here is what the overall study found, with its caveats: In convalescent patients, nearly all vaccine-specific clones (304 of 307) were found to be mono-reactive for SARS-CoV-2 spike rather than cross-reactive with common cold coronaviruses. In convalescent patients, a median roughly 87% of post-vaccine SARS-CoV-2-reactive clones were detected only after vaccination, and vaccine-specific priming was suggested by this finding. An increase in the median number of SARS-CoV-2-reactive clonotypes from some 20 after infection to 35 to 40 after vaccination was observed, but the change was not found to be significant. The study included relatively few convalescent patients and did not analyze early timepoints after natural infection.

V and J lose 4 bases and 8 bases, and a span of 17 bases separates them. The CDR3 starts with the cysteine, ends with the phenylalanine, and has 14 residues. Only the CDR3 DNA is retained, 42 bases long and in frame from the first base. Per the germline V gene, SGHRS is the CDR1 and YFSETQ is the CDR2. The method was PCR. TCR sequencing of DNA from cultured CD4+ T cells used the Oncomine TCR Beta short-read assay at the Johns Hopkins FTIC core. The QIAamp micro DNA kit was used to extract genomic DNA from the cultured CD4+ T cells. Oncomine TCR Beta libraries from cultured CD4+ T cells were pooled using unique dual indexes and sequenced on an Illumina iSeq 100. Concerning the study's data processing: Non-productive sequences were removed, and CDR3s that did not start with C, did not end with F or W, or were shorter than 7 amino acids were discarded. Antigen-specific clonotypes were identified using the MANAFEST web application through comparison of peptide-stimulated wells with reference and other culture wells. For a clone to be called positive, the clone needed an FDR below 0.05, an odds ratio above 5, and a productive frequency above 0.1% in at least two of three replicate wells. A clonotype was classed as cross-reactive if the clonotype showed significant expansion both in SARS-CoV-2 spike wells and in at least one common cold coronavirus spike condition. Levenshtein distances (stringdist) and unrooted phylogenetic trees (ape) in R version 3.6.1 were used to assess CDR3 homology. Through fastp at Q25 and MiXCR, TCRdb rebuilt clones from the public reads, retaining in-frame beta chains. All rows with the same CDR3 protein become a single entry with the most common DNA and genes. The authors' filters were not applied to this entry. Present in this sample are fewer than 20,000 distinct CDR3 sequences, 70% to 80% of which were seen just once. The ten largest clones capture 5.5% of the sample.

The sample's treatment or condition, from its label and the paper: roughly 10-day PBMC culture with coronavirus spike peptide pools or control peptides (ViraFEST assay). To expand antigen-specific T cells with peptide pools and then pick out the expanded clonotypes through TCR sequencing, the study relied on the ViraFEST assay. The positive SARS-CoV-2 PCR tests of the convalescent patients were dated from March to December 2020, before the Alpha, Beta and Delta variants emerged in the United States. Approximately 2.1 million PBMCs per well were cultured in IMDM with approximately 5% human AB serum and 8.5 to 10 IU/ml IL-2, plus 10 ug/ml peptide pools. Half of the culture medium was replaced with fresh IL-2-containing medium on days 3 and 7. After 10 to 11 days of culture, CD4+ T cells were isolated by negative selection with the EasySep CD4+ T cell isolation kit. Ficoll-Paque Plus gradient centrifugation was used to isolate PBMCs from whole blood, and the isolated PBMCs were then either used fresh or cryopreserved at -140C. Triplicate wells were generally used for each culture condition.

Details on this clonotype: Its recognized antigen is unknown. Per-base qualities were not stored, and no clone one base away is much larger.

The sequence joins TRBV5-1 to TRBJ2-3, with a weak D call of TRBD2 (6 bases match). Sequencing was carried out using CD4+ T cells from blood, cultured in vitro. This clonotype originated in a human donor who had recovered from COVID-19. The DNA sequence follows: TGCGCCAGCAGCACCTCCGTGACTAGAGGTACGCAGTATTTT. Its protein product is CASSTSVTRGTQYF.